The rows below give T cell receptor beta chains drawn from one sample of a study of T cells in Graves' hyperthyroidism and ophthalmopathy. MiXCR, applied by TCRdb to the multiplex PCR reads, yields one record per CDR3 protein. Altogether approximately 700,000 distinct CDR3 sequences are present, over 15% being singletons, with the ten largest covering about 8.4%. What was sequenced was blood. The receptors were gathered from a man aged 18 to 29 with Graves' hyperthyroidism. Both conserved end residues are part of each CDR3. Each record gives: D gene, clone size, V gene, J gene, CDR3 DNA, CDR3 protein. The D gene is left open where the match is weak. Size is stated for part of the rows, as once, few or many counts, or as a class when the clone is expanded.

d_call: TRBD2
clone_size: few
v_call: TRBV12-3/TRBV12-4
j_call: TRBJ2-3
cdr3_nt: TGTGCCAGCAGGGACCCGGGGGGAGATACGCAGTATTTT
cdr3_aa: CASRDPGGDTQYF

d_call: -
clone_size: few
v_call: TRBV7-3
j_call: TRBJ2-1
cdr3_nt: TGTGCCAGCAGCTTAAAGCCCAATGTGAAAGGCAATGAGCAGTTCTTC
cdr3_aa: CASSLKPNVKGNEQFF

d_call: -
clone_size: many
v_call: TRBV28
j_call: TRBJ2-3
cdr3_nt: TGTGCCAGCAGTGCAAGAATCGCCACAGATACGCAGTATTTT
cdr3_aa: CASSARIATDTQYF

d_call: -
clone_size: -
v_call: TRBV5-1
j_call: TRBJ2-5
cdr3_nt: TGCGCCAGCAGCTTCGGTATTCCCGGGGCAGGACGGGAGTCGACCCAGTACTTC
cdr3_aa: CASSFGIPGAGRESTQYF

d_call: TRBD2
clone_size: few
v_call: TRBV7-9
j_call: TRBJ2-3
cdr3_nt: TGTGCCAGCCCCCCCCCCGGGAGGGCCTGGACAGATACGCAGTATTTT
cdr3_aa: CASPPPGRAWTDTQYF

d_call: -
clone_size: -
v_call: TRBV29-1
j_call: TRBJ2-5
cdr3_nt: TGCAGCGTTCTTCGATGGACGGAGAAAGAGACCCAGTACTTC
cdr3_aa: CSVLRWTEKETQYF

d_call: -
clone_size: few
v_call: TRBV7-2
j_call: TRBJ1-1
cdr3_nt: TGTGCCAGCAGCTTGAAGCCGGGGCCGACCGCTGAAGCTTTCTTT
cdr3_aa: CASSLKPGPTAEAFF

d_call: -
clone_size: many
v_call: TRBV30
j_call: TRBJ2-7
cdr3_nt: TGTGCCTGGAGCTCAGGGCCGGGAGAGCAGTACTTC
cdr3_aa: CAWSSGPGEQYF

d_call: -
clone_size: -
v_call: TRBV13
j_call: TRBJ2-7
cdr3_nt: TGTGCCAGCAGCTCCCGGACGGAGAGCTACGAGCAGTACTTC
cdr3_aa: CASSSRTESYEQYF

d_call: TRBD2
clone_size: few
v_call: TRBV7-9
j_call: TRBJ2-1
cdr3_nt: TGTGCCAGCAGCCCAGCAGGAGGGGAGGGCCAAAATGAGCAGTTCTTC
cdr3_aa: CASSPAGGEGQNEQFF

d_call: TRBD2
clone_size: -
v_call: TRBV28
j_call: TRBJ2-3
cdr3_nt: TGTGCCAGCACCGATAGCGGGAGGGCCGTAGATACGCAGTATTTT
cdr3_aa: CASTDSGRAVDTQYF

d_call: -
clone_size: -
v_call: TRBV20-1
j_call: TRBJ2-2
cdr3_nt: TGCAGTGCCGGGGAGGGGGAGCTGTTTTTT
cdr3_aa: CSAGEGELFF

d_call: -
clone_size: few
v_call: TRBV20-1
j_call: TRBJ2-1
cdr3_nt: TGCAGTGCTAGAGGGAAAGACTCCTACAATGAGCAGTTCTTC
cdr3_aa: CSARGKDSYNEQFF

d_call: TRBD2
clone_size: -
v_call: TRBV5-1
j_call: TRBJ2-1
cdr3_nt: TGCGCCAGCAGCCCGGGACTAGCGGGAATGAATGAGCAGTTCTTC
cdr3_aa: CASSPGLAGMNEQFF

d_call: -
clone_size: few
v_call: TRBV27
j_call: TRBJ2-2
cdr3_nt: TGTGCCAGCAGTTTAGCAGAAGCAGCGAACACCGGGGAGCTGTTTTTT
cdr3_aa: CASSLAEAANTGELFF

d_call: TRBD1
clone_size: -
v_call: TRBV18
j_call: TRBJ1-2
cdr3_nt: TGTGCCAGCTCACCTGAGCCGGACAGGGCGAATGGCTACACCTTC
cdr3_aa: CASSPEPDRANGYTF

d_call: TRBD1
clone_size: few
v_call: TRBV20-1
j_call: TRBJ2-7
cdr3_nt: TGCAGTGCCCGGGACAGGGGGAAATACGAGCAGTACTTC
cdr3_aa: CSARDRGKYEQYF

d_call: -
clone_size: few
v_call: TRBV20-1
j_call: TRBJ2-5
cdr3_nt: TGCAGTGCTAGACTGACAAAAACAACCCAAGAGACCCAGTACTTC
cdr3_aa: CSARLTKTTQETQYF

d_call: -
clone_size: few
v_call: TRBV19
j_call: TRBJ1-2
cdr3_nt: TGTGCCAGTAGTATCCAGGAGCATTTCACAAGGACTAGGGCTGCCTATGGCTACACCTTC
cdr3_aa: CASSIQEHFTRTRAAYGYTF

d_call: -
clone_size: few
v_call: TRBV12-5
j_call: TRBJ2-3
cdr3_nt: TGTGCTAGTGGTTTGTCCCAGGGCGGAGATACGCAGTATTTT
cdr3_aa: CASGLSQGGDTQYF

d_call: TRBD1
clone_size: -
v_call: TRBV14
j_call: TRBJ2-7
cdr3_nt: TGTGCCAGCAGCCTAGGTCCCGGGACAGGCGACTACGAGCAGTACTTC
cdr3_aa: CASSLGPGTGDYEQYF

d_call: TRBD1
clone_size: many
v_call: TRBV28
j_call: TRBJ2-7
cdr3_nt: TGTGCCAGCAAGTGGGGACAGGGGCCCTACGAGCAGTACTTC
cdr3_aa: CASKWGQGPYEQYF

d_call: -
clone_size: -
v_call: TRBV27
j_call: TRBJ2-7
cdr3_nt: TGTGCCAGCAGTTTTTTAGGGCAGTCCTACGAGCAGTACTTC
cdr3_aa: CASSFLGQSYEQYF

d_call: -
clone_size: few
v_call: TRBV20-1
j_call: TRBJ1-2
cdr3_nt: TGCAGTGCTAGACCGACGGCAAACTATGGCTACACCTTC
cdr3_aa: CSARPTANYGYTF

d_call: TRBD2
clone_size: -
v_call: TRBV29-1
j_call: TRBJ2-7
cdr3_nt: TGCAGCGTCACTAGCGGGAGAGGCGAGCAGTACTTC
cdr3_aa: CSVTSGRGEQYF

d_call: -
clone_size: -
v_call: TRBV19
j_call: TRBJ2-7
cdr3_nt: TGTGCCAGTAGTATTGTAGTGTTCGACGAGCAGTACTTC
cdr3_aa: CASSIVVFDEQYF

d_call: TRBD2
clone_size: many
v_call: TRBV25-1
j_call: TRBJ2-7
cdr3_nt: TGTGCCAGCAGTGAATTTGGGACTAGGCGGGGAAATTACGAGCAGTACTTC
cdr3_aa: CASSEFGTRRGNYEQYF

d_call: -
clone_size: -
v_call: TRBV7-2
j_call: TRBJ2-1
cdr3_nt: TGTGCCAGCAGCTTAGTCGGTAGCTGGGAGCAGTTCTTC
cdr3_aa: CASSLVGSWEQFF

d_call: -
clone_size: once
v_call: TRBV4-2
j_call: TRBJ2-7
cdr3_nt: TGTGCCAGCAGCCAAGTTGCCTATTCCTACGAGCGGTACTTC
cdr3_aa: CASSQVAYSYERYF

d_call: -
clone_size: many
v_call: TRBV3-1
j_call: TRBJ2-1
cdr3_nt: TGTGCCAGCAGCCAAGATCGGGGGAAGAACGAGCAGTTCTTC
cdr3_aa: CASSQDRGKNEQFF

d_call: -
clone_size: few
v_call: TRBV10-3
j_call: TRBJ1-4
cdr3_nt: TGTGCCATCGGGGGGACGGAACCTAATGAAAAACTGTTTTTT
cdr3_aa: CAIGGTEPNEKLFF

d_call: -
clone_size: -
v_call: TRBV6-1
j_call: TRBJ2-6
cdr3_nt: TGTGCCAGCAGACTCAACTCTGGGGCCAACGTCCTGACTTTC
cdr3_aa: CASRLNSGANVLTF

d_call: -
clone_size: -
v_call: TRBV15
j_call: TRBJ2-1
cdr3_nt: TGTGCCACCAGCAGAGGCGACTGGGGAAATGAGCAGTTCTTC
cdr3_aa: CATSRGDWGNEQFF

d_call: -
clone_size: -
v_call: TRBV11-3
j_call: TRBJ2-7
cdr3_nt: TGTGCCAGCAGCGGGACCAGGGGATCCTACGAGCAGTACTTC
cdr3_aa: CASSGTRGSYEQYF

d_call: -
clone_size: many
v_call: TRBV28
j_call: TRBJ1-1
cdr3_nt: TGTGCCAGCCCCGGTTCCGGGGATATGAACACTGAAGCTTTCTTT
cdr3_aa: CASPGSGDMNTEAFF

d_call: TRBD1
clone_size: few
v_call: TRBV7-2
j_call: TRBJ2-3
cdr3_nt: TGTGCCAGCAGCTTAGCCTTACAGGGGGTAGTGGGCACAGATACGCAGTATTTT
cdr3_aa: CASSLALQGVVGTDTQYF

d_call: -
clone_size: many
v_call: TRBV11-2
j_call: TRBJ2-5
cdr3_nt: TGTGCCAGCAGCTTCCTGACAACCCAAGAGACCCAGTACTTC
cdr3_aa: CASSFLTTQETQYF

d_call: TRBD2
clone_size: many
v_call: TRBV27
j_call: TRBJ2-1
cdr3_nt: TGTGCCAGCAGTTTAGGGTCTAGCGGAAACAATGAGCAGTTCTTC
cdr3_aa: CASSLGSSGNNEQFF

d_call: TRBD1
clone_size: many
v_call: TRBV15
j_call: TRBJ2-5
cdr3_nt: TGTGCCACCAGCAAAAGACAGGGCCAAGAGACCCAGTACTTC
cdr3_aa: CATSKRQGQETQYF

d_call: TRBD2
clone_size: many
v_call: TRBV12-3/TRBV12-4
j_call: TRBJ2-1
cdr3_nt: TGTGCCAGCAGTGAAAGACTAGCGGGAGCAAATGAGCAGTTCTTC
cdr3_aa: CASSERLAGANEQFF

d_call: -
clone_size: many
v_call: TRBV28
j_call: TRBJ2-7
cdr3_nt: TGTGCCAGCAGTTTCCACGACAGGCGCGAGCAGTACTTC
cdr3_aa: CASSFHDRREQYF

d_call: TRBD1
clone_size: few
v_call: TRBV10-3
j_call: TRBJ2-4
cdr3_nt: TGTGCCATCAGTGAGTGGGACAGGAGTTCCAAAAACATTCAGTACTTC
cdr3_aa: CAISEWDRSSKNIQYF

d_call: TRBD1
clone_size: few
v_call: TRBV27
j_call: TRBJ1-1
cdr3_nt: TGTGCCAGCAGGACAGGGGGGACAAACACTGAAGCTTTCTTT
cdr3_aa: CASRTGGTNTEAFF

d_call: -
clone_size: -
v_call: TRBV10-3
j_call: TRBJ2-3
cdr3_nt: TGTGCCATCAGCCCGTCTACCGGGAAGCGGGATACGCAGTATTTT
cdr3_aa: CAISPSTGKRDTQYF

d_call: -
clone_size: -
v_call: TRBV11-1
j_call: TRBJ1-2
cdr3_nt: TGTGCCAGCAGTAGGGGACGGTACTATGGCTACACCTTC
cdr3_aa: CASSRGRYYGYTF

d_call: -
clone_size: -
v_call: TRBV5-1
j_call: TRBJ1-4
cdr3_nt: TGCGCCAGCAGCTTGGGTCCGGTTTCTGGGGCAGAAAAACTGTTTTTT
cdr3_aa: CASSLGPVSGAEKLFF

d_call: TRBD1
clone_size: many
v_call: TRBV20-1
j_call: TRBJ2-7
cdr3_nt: TGCAGTGCTAGATCAGGACAGGGGTACTACGAGCAGTACTTC
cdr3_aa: CSARSGQGYYEQYF

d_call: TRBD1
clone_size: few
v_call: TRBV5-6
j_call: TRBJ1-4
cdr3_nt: TGTGCCAGCAGCTTGCGGTTTTATCTGGGACAGGGACTAGGAAAACTGTTTTTT
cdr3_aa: CASSLRFYLGQGLGKLFF

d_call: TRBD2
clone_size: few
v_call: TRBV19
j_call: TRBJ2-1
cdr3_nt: TGTGCCAGTAGTAGCCGGACTAGCGCGCGGAATGAGCAGTTCTTC
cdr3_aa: CASSSRTSARNEQFF

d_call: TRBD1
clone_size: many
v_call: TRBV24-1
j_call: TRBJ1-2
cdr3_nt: TGTGCCACCAGTGATTCCGGGACAGTCAATTATGGCTACACCTTC
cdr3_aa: CATSDSGTVNYGYTF